Shown below are 6 T cell receptor beta chains from a single sample sequenced in a study of shared clonotypes between healthy human individuals. Method: immunoSEQ multiplex PCR; TCRdb's copy keeps in-frame clones and lacks some. The top ten clones hold approximately 0.45% of a sample with around 1.6 million clones, 95% to 99% of them seen once. Sequencing was performed on naive CD4+ T cells sorted from blood. Subset indicated: CD45RA+ positively selected. These receptors were collected from a man between 25 and 39 years old in good health.

The chain links TRBV4-3 to TRBJ1-4; TRBD1 aligns across 7 bases. Trimming took 1 base from V and 8 from J; bases not matched to a gene: 16. The CDR3 has 18 residues. Germline CDR1 is LGHNA and CDR2 is YSLEER. CDR3 residues: CASSQGLDRSASREKLFF. CDR3 sequence (DNA): TGCGCCAGCAGCCAAGGGTTGGACAGGTCGGCCTCTCGGGAAAAACTGTTTTTT.

V is TRBV29-1 and J is TRBJ2-1; D is perhaps TRBD1 (6 bases). This CDR3 region has 14 residues. The V and J ends lost 6 bases and 12 bases respectively, with 24 bases between them. The germline CDR1 and CDR2 sequences are SQVTM and ANQGSEA. In DNA form, the CDR3 reads TGCAGCGTCCTTGGACAGCTGCTAGATGTCGGGCAGTTCTTC. Protein sequence: CSVLGQLLDVGQFF.

This chain connects TRBV6-5 to TRBJ1-4; no firm D call. Germline V gives CDR1 MNHEY, CDR2 SVGAGI. The V gene lost 4 bases and the J gene lost 2 bases, with 11 bases spanning the gap. This CDR3 comprises 15 residues. The CDR3 sequence is CASSSQPSTNEKLFF. The CDR3 DNA reads as TGTGCCAGCAGTTCACAACCGTCCACTAATGAAAAACTGTTTTTT.

The rearrangement links TRBV6-1 to TRBJ2-1; 7 nucleotides align to TRBD1. Germline CDR1 reads MNHNS; CDR2 reads SASEGT. V gave up 5 bases and J gave up 1 base; unmatched junction bases: 5. This CDR3 comprises 15 residues. The CDR3: CASSIQGNSYNEQFF. The CDR3 nucleotides read TGTGCCAGCAGTATACAGGGGAATTCCTACAATGAGCAGTTCTTC.

This chain uses TRBV7-9 with TRBJ2-5; 10 bases align to TRBD2. V lost 6 bases, J lost 5 bases, and 3 bases stayed unmatched. This CDR3 spans 13 amino acids. Germline assignment: CDR1 SEHNR and CDR2 FQNEAQ (reference sequence). The CDR3 reads CASSWGLAETQYF. DNA for the CDR3: TGTGCCAGCAGTTGGGGACTAGCGGAGACCCAGTACTTC. Full variable domain (rest looked up from reference TRBV7-9 and TRBJ2-5): DTGVSQNPRHKITKRGQNVTFRCDPISEHNRLYWYRQTLGQGPEFLTYFQNEAQLEKSRLLSDRFSAERPKGSFSTLEIQRTEQGDSAMYLCASSWGLAETQYFGPGTRLLVL.

The chain couples TRBV27 to TRBJ2-5, with 10 bases lining up with TRBD2. The germline V gene has CDR1 MNHEY and CDR2 SMNVEV (reference sequence). The CDR3 has 14 amino acids. The V segment lost 8 bases and the J segment 1 base; nucleotides outside the gene matches: 4. Here the CDR3 DNA reads TGTGCCAGCCTCAGGACTAGCGGCCAAGAGACCCAGTACTTC. Residues: CASLRTSGQETQYF.